The rows below give T cell receptor beta chains drawn from one sample of a study of blood T cells in healthy people across ages. One entry per CDR3 protein results from TCRdb running MiXCR on the 5' RACE reads. Of about 400,000 distinct CDR3 sequences listed, roughly half are singletons. Sequenced input: blood. These receptors came from a man between 60 and 75 years old in good health. The CDR3 runs from the conserved cysteine through the conserved F or W. D genes are given only for firm matches. Only part of the rows carry a size: once, few, many, or a class if the clone is expanded.

v_call: TRBV20-1
clone_size: -
d_call: -
j_call: TRBJ1-1
cdr3_aa: CSARDGWGDGEAFF
cdr3_nt: TGCAGTGCTAGAGATGGGTGGGGCGACGGTGAAGCTTTCTTT

v_call: TRBV6-5
clone_size: -
d_call: TRBD1
j_call: TRBJ2-7
cdr3_aa: CASCPGRGLYEQYF
cdr3_nt: TGTGCCAGCTGTCCGGGCAGGGGGCTCTACGAGCAGTACTTC

v_call: TRBV20-1
clone_size: -
d_call: TRBD2
j_call: TRBJ2-7
cdr3_aa: CSARDAGDVEQYF
cdr3_nt: TGCAGTGCTAGAGATGCGGGAGACGTCGAGCAGTACTTC

v_call: TRBV7-8
clone_size: -
d_call: TRBD1
j_call: TRBJ1-1
cdr3_aa: CASSPPPGQGGLNTEAFF
cdr3_nt: TGTGCCAGCAGCCCCCCCCCGGGACAGGGGGGTTTGAACACTGAAGCTTTCTTT

v_call: TRBV7-2
clone_size: -
d_call: -
j_call: TRBJ1-4
cdr3_aa: CASGLGGVNEKLFF
cdr3_nt: TGTGCCAGCGGCCTCGGTGGGGTGAATGAAAAACTGTTTTTT

v_call: TRBV28
clone_size: -
d_call: -
j_call: TRBJ1-1
cdr3_aa: CASSLGGHRETFF
cdr3_nt: TGTGCCAGCAGTTTGGGGGGCCATAGGGAAACTTTCTTT

v_call: TRBV12-3/TRBV12-4
clone_size: -
d_call: -
j_call: TRBJ1-2
cdr3_aa: CASSLMNYGYTF
cdr3_nt: TGTGCCAGCAGTCTAATGAACTATGGCTACACCTTC

v_call: TRBV7-6
clone_size: few
d_call: -
j_call: TRBJ2-5
cdr3_aa: CASSFDRSQGTQYF
cdr3_nt: TGTGCCAGCAGCTTCGACAGGAGCCAGGGGACCCAGTACTTC

v_call: TRBV7-3
clone_size: -
d_call: -
j_call: TRBJ2-2
cdr3_aa: CASSQNSNTGELFF
cdr3_nt: TGTGCCAGCAGCCAAAACTCGAACACCGGGGAGCTGTTTTTT

v_call: TRBV15
clone_size: many
d_call: -
j_call: TRBJ1-5
cdr3_aa: CATSRGGGNQPQHF
cdr3_nt: TGTGCCACCAGCAGAGGGGGAGGCAATCAGCCCCAGCATTTT

v_call: TRBV30
clone_size: -
d_call: -
j_call: TRBJ1-6
cdr3_aa: CAWSGQRSPLHF
cdr3_nt: TGTGCCTGGAGCGGGCAGCGATCACCCCTCCACTTT

v_call: TRBV12-3/TRBV12-4
clone_size: -
d_call: -
j_call: TRBJ1-2
cdr3_aa: CASSLWDGYTF
cdr3_nt: TGTGCCAGCAGTTTGTGGGATGGCTACACCTTC

v_call: TRBV5-1
clone_size: few
d_call: TRBD1
j_call: TRBJ1-6
cdr3_aa: CASSLGTGRDSPLHF
cdr3_nt: TGCGCCAGCAGCTTGGGGACAGGGAGGGATTCACCCCTCCACTTT

v_call: TRBV5-1
clone_size: -
d_call: TRBD1
j_call: TRBJ2-6
cdr3_aa: CASSSGQGGGANVLTF
cdr3_nt: TGCGCCAGCAGCTCCGGACAGGGAGGAGGGGCCAACGTCCTGACTTTC

v_call: TRBV2
clone_size: -
d_call: TRBD1
j_call: TRBJ2-1
cdr3_aa: CASSPLGTGRNEQFF
cdr3_nt: TGTGCCAGCAGTCCCCTCGGGACAGGGCGGAATGAGCAGTTCTTC

v_call: TRBV20-1
clone_size: -
d_call: TRBD1
j_call: TRBJ1-4
cdr3_aa: CSGDPGTGSEKLFF
cdr3_nt: TGCAGTGGCGACCCCGGGACAGGGTCGGAAAAACTGTTTTTT

v_call: TRBV7-9
clone_size: -
d_call: -
j_call: TRBJ2-2
cdr3_aa: CASSFNAANTGELFF
cdr3_nt: TGTGCCAGCAGCTTTAACGCAGCGAACACCGGGGAGCTGTTTTTT

v_call: TRBV7-3
clone_size: -
d_call: TRBD2
j_call: TRBJ2-1
cdr3_aa: CASSLRPSGRVEGNEQFF
cdr3_nt: TGTGCCAGCAGCTTAAGGCCTAGCGGGAGGGTTGAAGGGAATGAGCAGTTCTTC

v_call: TRBV7-7
clone_size: -
d_call: -
j_call: TRBJ2-5
cdr3_aa: CASSSGIKETQYF
cdr3_nt: TGTGCTAGCAGCTCAGGGATTAAAGAGACCCAGTACTTC

v_call: TRBV6-5
clone_size: once
d_call: -
j_call: TRBJ2-7
cdr3_aa: CASSSLDSYEQYF
cdr3_nt: TGTGCCAGCAGTTCCTTAGACAGCTACGAGCAGTACTTC